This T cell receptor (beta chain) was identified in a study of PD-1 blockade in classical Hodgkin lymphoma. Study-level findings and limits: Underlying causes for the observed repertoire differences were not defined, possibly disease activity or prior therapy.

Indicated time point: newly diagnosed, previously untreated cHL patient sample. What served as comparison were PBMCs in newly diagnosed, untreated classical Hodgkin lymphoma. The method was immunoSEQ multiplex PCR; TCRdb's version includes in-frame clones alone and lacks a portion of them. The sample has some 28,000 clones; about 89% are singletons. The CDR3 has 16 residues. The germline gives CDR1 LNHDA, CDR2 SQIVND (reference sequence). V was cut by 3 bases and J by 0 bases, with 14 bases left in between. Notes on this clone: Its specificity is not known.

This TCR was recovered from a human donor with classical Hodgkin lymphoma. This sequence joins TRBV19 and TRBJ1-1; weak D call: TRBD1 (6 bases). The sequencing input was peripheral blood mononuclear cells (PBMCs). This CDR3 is CASSITPGHVNTEAFF. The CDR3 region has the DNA TGTGCCAGTAGTATTACCCCGGGACACGTGAACACTGAAGCTTTCTTT.